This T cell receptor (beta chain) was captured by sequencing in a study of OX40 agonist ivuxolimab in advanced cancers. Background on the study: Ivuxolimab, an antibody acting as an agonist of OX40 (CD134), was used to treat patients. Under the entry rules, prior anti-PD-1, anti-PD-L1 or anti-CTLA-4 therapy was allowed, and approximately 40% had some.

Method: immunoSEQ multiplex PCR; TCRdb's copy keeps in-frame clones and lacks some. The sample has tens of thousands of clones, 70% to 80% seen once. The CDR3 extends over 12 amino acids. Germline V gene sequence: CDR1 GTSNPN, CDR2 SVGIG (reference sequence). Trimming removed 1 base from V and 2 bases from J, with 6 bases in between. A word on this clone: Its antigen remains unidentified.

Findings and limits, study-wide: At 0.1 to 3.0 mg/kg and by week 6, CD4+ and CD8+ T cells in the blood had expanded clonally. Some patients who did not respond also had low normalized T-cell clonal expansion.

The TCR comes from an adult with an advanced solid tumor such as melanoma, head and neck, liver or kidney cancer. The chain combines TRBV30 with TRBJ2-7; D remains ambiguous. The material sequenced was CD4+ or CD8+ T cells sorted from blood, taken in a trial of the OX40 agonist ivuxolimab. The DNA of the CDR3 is TGTGCCTGGAGTGCTGAAACCTACGAGCAGTACTTC. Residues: CAWSAETYEQYF.